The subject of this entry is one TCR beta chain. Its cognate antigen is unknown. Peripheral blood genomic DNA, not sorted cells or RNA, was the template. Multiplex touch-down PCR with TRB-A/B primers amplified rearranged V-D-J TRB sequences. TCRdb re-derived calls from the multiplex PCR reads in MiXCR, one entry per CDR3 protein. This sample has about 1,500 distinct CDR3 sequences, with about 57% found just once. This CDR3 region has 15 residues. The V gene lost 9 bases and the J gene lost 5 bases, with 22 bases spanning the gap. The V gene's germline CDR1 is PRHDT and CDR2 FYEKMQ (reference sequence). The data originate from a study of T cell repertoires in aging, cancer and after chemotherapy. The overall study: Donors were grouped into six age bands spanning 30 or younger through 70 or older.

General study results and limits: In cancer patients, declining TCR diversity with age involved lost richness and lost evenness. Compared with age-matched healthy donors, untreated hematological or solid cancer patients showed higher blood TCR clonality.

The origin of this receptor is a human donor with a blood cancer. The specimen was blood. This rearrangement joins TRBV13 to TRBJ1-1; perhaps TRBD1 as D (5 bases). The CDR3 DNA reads TGTGCCAGTAAGCCGATAATGGGGGTATCGACTGAAGCTTTCTTT. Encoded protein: CASKPIMGVSTEAFF.